The 22 T cell receptor beta chains below all came from one sample that was sequenced in a study of T cell responses to AZD1222 COVID-19 vaccine. Profiled with immunoSEQ multiplex PCR; TCRdb holds only in-frame clones, not every one. The table records approximately 110,000 clones, roughly 84% of them present only once. Sequences were derived from peripheral blood, sampled on day 0 of AZD1222 vaccination. These receptors were collected from an adult in good health.

This clone was picked up a small number of times. CDR3 region: CASSIDLGGPYYEQYF. The CDR3 bases are TGTGCCAGTAGTATAGATCTTGGGGGGCCGTACTACGAGCAGTACTTC. The chain has TRBV19 and TRBJ2-7, with D possibly being TRBD1 or TRBD2 (6 bases each). There are 16 residues in the CDR3. Trimming removed 0 bases from V and 3 bases from J, with 15 bases in between. Germline V lookup: CDR1 LNHDA, CDR2 SQIVND (reference sequence).

This clone has only one observation. The genes are TRBV12-5 and TRBJ2-7; 7 bases fit TRBD1. J was trimmed by 2 bases and V by 6 bases; bases with no gene match: 7. Germline V gene data show CDR1 as LGHNT and CDR2 as FRNRAP. This CDR3 spans 14 amino acids. The CDR3 DNA reads as TGTGCTAGTGGCCCGGACAGGCCAACCTACGAGCAGTACTTC. It yields the protein CASGPDRPTYEQYF.

The chain joins TRBV5-1 to TRBJ1-5; 7 bases fit TRBD1. V shed 7 bases and J 5 bases; nucleotides not matched to a gene: 9. CDR1 and CDR2 from the germline V gene are SGHRS and YFSETQ. CDR3 length: 14 amino acids. CDR3 sequence (DNA): TGCGCCAGCTCACCAGGGGGTAGAGATCAGCCCCAGCATTTT. It encodes CASSPGGRDQPQHF.

The rearrangement uses TRBV9 and TRBJ1-1, with 8 bases matching TRBD1. Per the germline V gene, CDR1 is SGDLS and CDR2 is YYNGEE. The junction had 13 bases not matched to a gene; V was cut back by 3 bases and J by 6 bases. The CDR3 spans 16 residues. The CDR3, as DNA: TGTGCCAGCAGCGACCGTCGGCGTGGACAGGGCGCTGAAGCTTTCTTT. It translates to CASSDRRRGQGAEAFF.

This chain joins TRBV6-5 and TRBJ1-2; D is uncertain. Germline V gene data show CDR1 as MNHEY and CDR2 as SVGAGI. This CDR3 is built from 12 residues. V was shortened by 2 bases and J by 3 bases, with 4 bases between the two germline ends. The CDR3 DNA follows: TGTGCCAGCAGTTACGGGGACTATGGCTACACCTTC. Translating it yields CASSYGDYGYTF.

The chain recombines TRBV15 with TRBJ1-6; D is possibly TRBD1 (6 bases). The CDR3 totals 15 residues. CDR1 LNHNV and CDR2 YYDKDF come from the germline V gene (reference sequence). The V end was cut by 0 bases, the J end by 9 bases, with 12 bases between. Here the CDR3 DNA reads TGTGCCACCAGCAGAGAGGAGGGGGGGAGTTCACCCCTCCACTTT. It encodes CATSREEGGSSPLHF.

The rearrangement uses TRBV29-1 and TRBJ1-2; D gene uncertain. V dropped 2 bases and J dropped 4 bases, with 17 bases sitting between them. This CDR3 has 15 amino acids. Germline assignment: CDR1 SQVTM and CDR2 ANQGSEA. CDR3 amino acids: CSVEPGLLTSYGYTF. The CDR3 DNA sequence: TGCAGCGTTGAACCCGGACTTCTGACCTCCTATGGCTACACCTTC. Filled out from reference TRBV29-1 and TRBJ1-2, the complete variable domain reads SAVISQKPSRDICQRGTSLTIQCQVDSQVTMMFWYRQQPGQSLTLIATANQGSEATYESGFVIDKFPISRPNLTFSTLTVSNMSPEDSSIYLCSVEPGLLTSYGYTFGSGTRLTVV.

This clone was counted a few times. The chain links TRBV2 to TRBJ2-7; TRBD1 agrees at 8 bases. The CDR3 length is 15 residues. Per the germline V gene, CDR1 is SNHLY and CDR2 is FYNNEI. V shed 8 bases, J shed 2 bases, and the junction held 11 bases outside the gene matches. The CDR3 nucleotides are TGTGCCAGCCGCCCGTCTTGGACAGGGACCTACGAGCAGTACTTC. This sequence encodes CASRPSWTGTYEQYF.

The chain uses TRBV29-1 and TRBJ2-2; tentatively, D is TRBD2 (6 bases). CDR3 size: 14 residues. Germline V CDR1 and CDR2: SQVTM, ANQGSEA. Trimming removed 8 bases at V and 4 bases at J, with 17 bases between. CDR3 coding DNA: TGCAGCTGTAGACTAGTCCGTGGCACCGGGGAGCTGTTTTTT. Its translation: CSCRLVRGTGELFF.

This clone was recorded a few times. V is TRBV5-1 and J is TRBJ1-1; 9 bases are a match to TRBD1. J was trimmed by 0 bases and V by 4 bases; bases with no gene match: 4. Germline V lookup: CDR1 SGHRS, CDR2 YFSETQ. CDR3 length equals 15 residues. The CDR3 sequence is CASSPGTGMNTEAFF. CDR3 in DNA: TGCGCCAGCAGCCCCGGGACAGGGATGAACACTGAAGCTTTCTTT.

The V call is TRBV7-9, the J call TRBJ1-2; D possibly corresponds to TRBD1 (5 bases). Germline V lookup: CDR1 SEHNR, CDR2 FQNEAQ (reference sequence). V lost 5 bases, J lost 7 bases, and 20 bases lay in between. This CDR3 is built from 15 residues. Here the CDR3 DNA reads TGTGCCAGCAGCGATTCAGGGTGGGGGAACGCTGGCTACACCTTC. It encodes CASSDSGWGNAGYTF.

This clone was seen a handful of times. This CDR3 reads CASSQEWSSGGAGANVLTF. CDR3 nucleotide sequence: TGTGCCAGCAGCCAAGAGTGGAGTAGCGGGGGGGCTGGGGCCAACGTCCTGACTTTC. The chain recombines TRBV3-1 (or the pseudogene TRBV3-2) with TRBJ2-6; 11 positions match TRBD2. Per the germline V gene, CDR1 is LGHDT and CDR2 is YNNKEL (reference sequence). Trimming removed 0 bases from V and 2 bases from J; junction bases left unmatched: 6. This CDR3 spans 19 amino acids.

The chain carries TRBV7-9 and TRBJ1-2, with a weak D call TRBD1 (6 bases). The CDR3 spans 12 residues. Trimming took 7 bases from V and 8 from J, leaving 14 bases between them. Germline loops: CDR1 SEHNR, CDR2 FQNEAQ (reference sequence). This CDR3 reads CASTITGSGYTF. In DNA, the CDR3 is TGTGCCAGCACCATTACAGGGTCCGGCTACACCTTC.

The count of this clone is one. The CDR3 coding sequence is TGCGCCAGCAGCCAAGATCGACGCGGGACTAGCGGGGGGTTCCAAGAGACCCAGTACTTC. It is translated as CASSQDRRGTSGGFQETQYF. The chain uses TRBV4-3 and TRBJ2-5; TRBD2 matches 15 bases. The trim removed 0 bases at V and 1 base at J, leaving 9 bases unmatched. The germline V gene has CDR1 LGHNA and CDR2 YSLEER. CDR3 length equals 20 residues.

The J gene is TRBJ2-5, the V gene TRBV10-1; 8 bases fit TRBD2. This CDR3 has 14 residues. Germline trimming cut 6 bases from V and 2 bases from J; bases unmatched to any gene: 5. Germline V gene data show CDR1 as WNHNN and CDR2 as SYGVQD (reference sequence). The CDR3: CASSGGGKQETQYF. The CDR3 DNA is TGCGCCAGCAGCGGCGGGGGGAAACAAGAGACCCAGTACTTC.

The V and J genes are TRBV7-2 and TRBJ2-7; D is unclear. CDR3 size: 12 residues. V was trimmed by 5 bases and J by 2 bases, leaving 7 bases between them. CDR1 is SGHTA and CDR2 is FQGNSA in the germline V gene. CDR3 sequence: CASSPRPYEQYF. CDR3 nucleotides: TGTGCCAGCAGCCCCCGCCCCTACGAGCAGTACTTC.

This clone was seen a handful of times. The gene calls are TRBV30 and TRBJ1-4; D not resolved. Between the trimmed V and J ends, which lost 7 bases and 5 bases, there was a span of 11 bases. The CDR3 spans 12 residues. Germline V gene lookup returns CDR1 GTSNPN and CDR2 SVGIG (reference sequence). The CDR3 region has the DNA TGTGCCTACCTTCCGTGGAATGAAAAACTGTTTTTT. Protein product: CAYLPWNEKLFF.

The J gene is TRBJ1-1, the V gene TRBV12-5; D gene ambiguous. The CDR3 is made up of 13 amino acids. Germline CDR1 is LGHNT and CDR2 is FRNRAP. Trimming cost V 4 bases and J 1 base, with 7 bases left between them. CDR3 protein: CASGSGRNTEAFF. CDR3 nucleotide sequence: TGTGCTAGTGGTTCCGGACGGAACACTGAAGCTTTCTTT. Full variable domain (outside the CDR3, taken from reference TRBV12-5 and TRBJ1-1): DARVTQTPRHKVTEMGQEVTMRCQPILGHNTVFWYRQTMMQGLELLAYFRNRAPLDDSGMPKDRFSAEMPDATLATLKIQPSEPRDSAVYFCASGSGRNTEAFFGQGTRLTVV.

This chain joins TRBV6-2 or TRBV6-3 and TRBJ1-1, with D maybe TRBD1 (5 bases). The CDR3 sequence is 14 residues long. The V end lost 4 bases, the J end lost 11 bases, and 20 bases lay between the germline ends. CDR1 and CDR2 (germline): MNHEY, SVGEGT. The CDR3 DNA reads TGTGCCAGCAGTTTTGGGGCAAACTTGGTGGCGGCTTTCTTT. This gives the protein CASSFGANLVAAFF.

This clone came up once. The chain couples TRBV15 to TRBJ2-1; no clear D gene. CDR3 length: 10 residues. V lost 9 bases and J 12 bases, leaving 12 bases between the germline ends. Germline loops: CDR1 LNHNV, CDR2 YYDKDF (reference sequence). CDR3 sequence: CATGFRAQFF. The CDR3 nucleotides are TGTGCCACGGGATTCCGGGCGCAGTTCTTC.

V usage is TRBV4-1 and J usage is TRBJ2-1; D is possibly TRBD2 (5 bases). V lost 1 base to trimming and J lost 5 bases, with 12 bases between them. The CDR3 covers 15 residues. Per the germline V gene, CDR1 is MGHRA and CDR2 is YSYEKL. CDR3 amino acids: CASSQGTSPDNEQFF. CDR3 bases: TGCGCCAGCAGCCAAGGTACTAGTCCTGACAATGAGCAGTTCTTC.

The chain links TRBV7-2 to TRBJ2-7; no reliable D call. Germline CDR1 reads SGHTA; CDR2 reads FQGNSA. The V gene lost 3 bases and the J gene lost 3 bases, with 9 bases spanning the gap. The CDR3 has 13 amino acids. The CDR3 spells CASSLGRDYEQYF. The DNA of the CDR3 is TGTGCCAGCAGCTTGGGCAGAGACTACGAGCAGTACTTC.